This TCR beta chain was sequenced in a study of blood T cell repertoires in COVID-19. Overall study: COVID-19 samples collected from the United States, Italy and Spain covered acute and convalescent phases.

Authors' analysis steps: Reference gene primer amplification in the assay estimated nucleated cell counts. The assay was immunoSEQ multiplex PCR, and TCRdb's table has in-frame clones only and misses some. The DNA was the basis for D and trimming; V, J and clone size are from that table. The sample contains about 110,000 clones, over 70% of which appear only once. This clonotype was obtained from a woman aged 45-60 years with acute or convalescent COVID-19. The sequenced sample was peripheral blood.

The CDR3 here is CASSRGQGAISGELFF. DNA of the CDR3: TGTGCCAGCAGCCGAGGACAGGGGGCAATTAGCGGGGAGCTGTTTTTT. The chain carries TRBV5-6 and TRBJ2-2, with 11 bases matching TRBD1. The CDR3 is 16 amino acids. The ends lost 4 bases at V and 7 bases at J; junction bases unmatched: 9. Germline V CDR1 and CDR2: SGHDT, YYEEEE.